The T cell receptor (beta chain) described here comes from a study of blood T cells in healthy people across ages. The authors ran a second PCR of roughly 6 to 12 cycles using a sample-barcoded 5' primer and a J-beta primer mix. In TCRdb, the 5' RACE reads were re-called with MiXCR into one record per CDR3 protein. The sample lists approximately 600,000 distinct CDR3 sequences, approximately 50% occurring once. It was roughly 10 milliliters of peripheral blood that were drawn from each donor. In germline, CDR1 is SGHTS, CDR2 YDEGEE. This CDR3 has 17 amino acids. J gave up 0 bases and V 4 bases, and 13 bases lay outside the gene matches.

This chain uses TRBV5-8 with TRBJ2-7; 7 bases fit TRBD1. The sample consisted of blood. The clonotype originates from a man aged 55 to 70 in good health. The CDR3 DNA is TGTGCCAGCAGCCCACTTTACGGGACAGAGAGCTCCTACGAGCAGTACTTC. Its translation: CASSPLYGTESSYEQYF.